This paragraph covers one TCR beta chain sequence. This sample is drawn from a study of post-analysis software for immune sequencing data. Carried by the TCR beta cDNA libraries were unique molecular identifiers. Each CDR3 protein is one row after TCRdb ran MiXCR on the PCR reads. The top ten hold roughly 5.2% of the sample, which has fewer than 850,000 distinct CDR3 sequences, around 42% seen once. This clonotype was obtained from a girl aged 5 to 17 with multiple sclerosis. Sequencing input: blood.

CDR3 residues: CASSFSAGLSSYEQYF. CDR3 in DNA: TGTGCCAGCAGTTTCTCCGCGGGGTTGAGCTCCTACGAGCAGTACTTC. V usage is TRBV27 and J usage is TRBJ2-7; D is perhaps TRBD2 (6 bases). The germline CDR1 and CDR2 sequences are MNHEY and SMNVEV (reference sequence). The CDR3 has 16 residues. Trimming removed 3 bases from V and 0 bases from J, with 15 bases in between.